Listed below are T cell receptor beta chains from one sample, sequenced in a study of T cell responses to AZD1222 COVID-19 vaccine. Libraries were prepared by immunoSEQ multiplex PCR; TCRdb keeps only in-frame clonotypes and omits some of them. The data contain approximately 120,000 clones, more than 70% of them singletons. The sample consisted of peripheral blood, taken on day 0 of AZD1222 vaccination. These receptors were collected from an adult in good health. The CDR3 runs from the conserved cysteine through the conserved F or W. A D gene is named only where the DNA matches it firmly. Clone size is stated in some rows and not others, as once, few, many or a class when expanded.

clone_size d_call j_call v_call cdr3_aa cdr3_nt
- - TRBJ2-1 TRBV7-3 CASSPSLGGVDEQFF TGTGCCAGCAGCCCCTCACTAGGGGGTGTCGATGAGCAGTTCTTC
- TRBD1 TRBJ2-7 TRBV2 CASVYWVTGGYEQYF TGTGCCAGCGTTTACTGGGTGACAGGGGGCTACGAGCAGTACTTC
- - TRBJ1-1 TRBV19 CASSKVNTEAFF TGTGCCAGTAGTAAGGTGAACACTGAAGCTTTCTTT
- TRBD1 TRBJ2-1 TRBV2 CASSRDSSYNEQFF TGTGCCAGCAGCCGGGACAGCTCCTACAATGAGCAGTTCTTC
- - TRBJ2-3 TRBV5-1 CASSDTPTDTQYF TGCGCCAGCAGTGACACACCCACAGATACGCAGTATTTT
few - TRBJ1-2 TRBV21-1 CASKERDRPYGYTF TGTGCCAGCAAGGAAAGGGACAGACCCTATGGCTACACCTTC
- - TRBJ2-2 TRBV24-1 CATSDLVPGELFF TGTGCCACCAGTGATTTGGTTCCCGGGGAGCTGTTTTTT
- TRBD1 TRBJ1-5 TRBV6-1 CASSEAPTGGGQPQHF TGTGCCAGCAGTGAAGCACCGACAGGGGGTGGGCAGCCCCAGCATTTT
once - TRBJ2-5 TRBV12-3/TRBV12-4 CASSLSGLETQYF TGTGCCAGCAGTTTGTCGGGATTGGAGACCCAGTACTTC
few TRBD2 TRBJ2-3 TRBV7-6 CASSLAHRGGDTQYF TGTGCCAGCAGCTTAGCCCACCGGGGGGGGGATACGCAGTATTTT
- - TRBJ1-6 TRBV27 CASSFPGQRVAPDLHF TGTGCCAGCAGTTTCCCAGGACAGCGAGTTGCCCCTGACCTCCACTTT
- - TRBJ2-2 TRBV7-2 CASSPSDRNTGELFF TGTGCCAGCAGCCCCTCGGACAGAAACACCGGGGAGCTGTTTTTT
- - TRBJ2-3 TRBV7-3 CASSPARGFTDTQYF TGTGCCAGCAGCCCAGCCAGGGGATTCACAGATACGCAGTATTTT
- - TRBJ1-5 TRBV18 CASSPKVGNQPQHF TGTGCCAGCTCACCAAAAGTGGGAAATCAGCCCCAGCATTTT
few - TRBJ1-3 TRBV11-2 CASSFNENTIYF TGTGCCAGCAGCTTCAATGAAAACACCATATATTTT
- - TRBJ1-6 TRBV28 CASSSGSFYNSPLHF TGTGCCAGCAGTTCCGGGTCTTTTTATAATTCACCCCTCCACTTT
- - TRBJ1-4 TRBV5-1 CASSLGRSEKLFF TGCGCCAGCAGCCTCGGGAGAAGTGAAAAACTGTTTTTT
- TRBD1 TRBJ2-4 TRBV2 CASDRGAKNIQYF TGTGCCAGTGACAGGGGTGCCAAAAACATTCAGTACTTC
- - TRBJ2-2 TRBV4-3 CASSLRASGELFF TGCGCCAGCAGCCTCCGGGCTTCCGGGGAGCTGTTTTTT
- - TRBJ1-1 TRBV14 CASSPPPNSGEAFF TGTGCCAGCAGCCCCCCGCCTAACAGTGGTGAAGCTTTCTTT
few - TRBJ1-4 TRBV11-2 CASSYSDNEKLFF TGTGCCAGCAGCTATTCAGATAATGAAAAACTGTTTTTT
few - TRBJ1-2 TRBV4-1 CASSQGIGSRAPYGYTF TGCGCCAGCAGCCAAGGAATTGGTTCCCGGGCCCCGTATGGCTACACCTTC
- - TRBJ2-2 TRBV11-2 CASSFKANTGELFF TGTGCCAGCAGCTTCAAAGCAAACACCGGGGAGCTGTTTTTT
- TRBD1 TRBJ2-1 TRBV5-6 CASSSFGGTGRSFKDEQFF TGTGCCAGCAGCTCCTTTGGGGGGACAGGGAGGTCGTTTAAGGATGAGCAGTTCTTC
- - TRBJ1-5 TRBV28 CASSSETLNQPQHF TGTGCCAGCAGTTCGGAGACACTCAATCAGCCCCAGCATTTT
- - TRBJ2-1 TRBV9 CASSGHRASSYNEQFF TGTGCCAGCAGCGGCCACAGGGCGAGCTCCTACAATGAGCAGTTCTTC
- - TRBJ1-2 TRBV19 CASSASGTLSSNYGYTF TGTGCCAGTAGTGCCTCCGGGACACTTTCTTCTAACTATGGCTACACCTTC
- - TRBJ2-7 TRBV5-6 CASSRGFTSVAYEQYF TGTGCCAGCAGTAGGGGGTTCACCTCAGTAGCCTACGAGCAGTACTTC
few - TRBJ1-5 TRBV2 CASSETRYFLPQHF TGTGCCAGCAGTGAGACCCGCTATTTCCTGCCCCAGCATTTT
- TRBD1 TRBJ1-6 TRBV5-1 CASSSPTGTDNSPLHF TGCGCCAGCAGCTCCCCTACCGGGACAGATAATTCACCCCTCCACTTT
once TRBD2 TRBJ2-3 TRBV3-1/TRBV3-2 CASSPLAGVSTDTQYF TGTGCCAGCAGCCCACTAGCGGGGGTTAGCACAGATACGCAGTATTTT
- - TRBJ1-1 TRBV19 CASSIGPQGKTEAFF TGTGCCAGTAGTATTGGGCCGCAGGGTAAGACTGAAGCTTTCTTT
- - TRBJ1-2 TRBV30 CAWGPVYTF TGTGCCTGGGGGCCGGTCTACACCTTC
- TRBD1 TRBJ1-1 TRBV7-9 CASSLGGQGNTEAFF TGTGCCAGCAGCTTAGGGGGACAGGGGAACACTGAAGCTTTCTTT
- - TRBJ1-6 TRBV2 CASRPRGGGSPLHF TGTGCCAGCAGACCCCGGGGAGGGGGTTCACCCCTCCACTTT
- - TRBJ2-3 TRBV5-1 CASSEGDTQYF TGCGCCAGCAGCGAGGGTGATACGCAGTATTTT
- TRBD1 TRBJ2-3 TRBV19 CASSIWTGSTDTQYF TGTGCCAGTAGCATTTGGACAGGAAGCACAGATACGCAGTATTTT
- - TRBJ2-1 TRBV18 CASSASRAENEQFF TGTGCCAGCTCAGCATCGAGGGCCGAGAATGAGCAGTTCTTC
- TRBD2 TRBJ2-3 TRBV7-2 CASSRPPPSGSSASQYF TGTGCCAGCAGCAGACCCCCCCCTAGCGGGAGTAGTGCATCGCAGTATTTT
- - TRBJ1-5 TRBV19 CASSIAAQPQHF TGTGCCAGTAGTATAGCGGCTCAGCCCCAGCATTTT
- - TRBJ1-1 TRBV7-2 CASRRGTGYTEAFF TGTGCCAGCAGACGAGGGACGGGGTACACTGAAGCTTTCTTT
- - TRBJ2-7 TRBV19 CASSFPGGPQYF TGTGCCAGTAGTTTCCCAGGGGGGCCTCAGTACTTC
- - TRBJ2-3 TRBV6-2/TRBV6-3 CASSPRTDTQYF TGTGCCAGCAGCCCGCGTACAGATACGCAGTATTTT
- - TRBJ1-5 TRBV19 CASSIGASGQPQHF TGTGCCAGTAGTATTGGGGCTTCAGGTCAGCCCCAGCATTTT
- - TRBJ2-3 TRBV5-4 CASRGRRSSTDTQYF TGTGCCAGCAGAGGACGGAGATCCAGCACAGATACGCAGTATTTT
- - TRBJ1-2 TRBV5-1 CASSFGQGRDGYTF TGCGCCAGCAGCTTTGGTCAGGGTAGGGATGGCTACACCTTC
- TRBD1 TRBJ2-4 TRBV19 CASSPRDRNIQYF TGTGCCAGTAGTCCCAGGGACAGAAACATTCAGTACTTC
- TRBD2 TRBJ2-3 TRBV7-2 CASSPGLAGADTQYF TGTGCCAGCAGCCCTGGACTAGCGGGAGCGGATACGCAGTATTTT
- - TRBJ2-3 TRBV6-2/TRBV6-3 CASSQGQSFDTQYF TGTGCCAGCAGCCAAGGACAGTCCTTCGACACGCAGTATTTT
- - TRBJ2-2 TRBV7-2 CASSLVGTGAGELFF TGTGCCAGCAGCTTAGTAGGGACTGGCGCCGGGGAGCTGTTTTTT
- - TRBJ2-1 TRBV4-3 CASSLVAGSYVNEQFF TGCGCCAGCAGCCTAGTCGCGGGGAGTTACGTCAATGAGCAGTTCTTC
- TRBD1 TRBJ2-7 TRBV27 CASSRDSSYEQYF TGTGCCAGCAGTAGGGACAGCTCCTACGAGCAGTACTTC
- - TRBJ1-1 TRBV18 CASSLLRVNTEAFF TGTGCCAGCTCACTCCTGCGGGTGAACACTGAAGCTTTCTTT
- - TRBJ2-6 TRBV18 CASSLIITPQAISGANVLTF TGTGCCAGCTCACTCATCATTACTCCACAGGCCATCTCTGGGGCCAACGTCCTGACTTTC
- - TRBJ1-4 TRBV10-3 CAISVGRDNEKLFF TGTGCCATCAGTGTGGGCAGGGATAATGAAAAACTGTTTTTT
- - TRBJ1-1 TRBV21-1 CASSKVREGRLNTEAFF TGTGCCAGCAGCAAAGTAAGGGAGGGGAGACTGAACACTGAAGCTTTCTTT
once - TRBJ2-7 TRBV5-5 CASSLRAGPAYEQYF TGTGCCAGCAGCTTGCGCGCAGGGCCAGCCTACGAGCAGTACTTC
- - TRBJ2-3 TRBV27 CASSRTPSTDTQYF TGTGCCAGCAGCCGAACCCCTAGCACAGATACGCAGTATTTT
many TRBD1 TRBJ2-2 TRBV10-3 CAISGEYRDRAGGELFF TGTGCCATCAGTGGGGAGTACCGGGACAGGGCTGGCGGGGAGCTGTTTTTT